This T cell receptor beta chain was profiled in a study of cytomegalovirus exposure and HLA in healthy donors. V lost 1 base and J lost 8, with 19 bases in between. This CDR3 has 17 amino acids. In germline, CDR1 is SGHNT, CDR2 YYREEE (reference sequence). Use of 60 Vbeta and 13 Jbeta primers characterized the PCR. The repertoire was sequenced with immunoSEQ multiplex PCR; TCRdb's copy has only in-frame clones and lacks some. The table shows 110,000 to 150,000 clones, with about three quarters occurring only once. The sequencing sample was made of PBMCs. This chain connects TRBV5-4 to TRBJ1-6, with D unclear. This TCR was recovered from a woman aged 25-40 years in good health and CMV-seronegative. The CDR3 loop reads CASSLSGASRTDSPLHF. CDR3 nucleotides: TGTGCCAGCAGCTTGTCAGGCGCTAGCCGTACGGATTCACCCCTCCACTTT.